Below are 29 T cell receptor beta chains sequenced from a single sample in a study of cytomegalovirus exposure and HLA in healthy donors. Sequencing used immunoSEQ multiplex PCR; TCRdb keeps in-frame clones, though not all of them. The sample carries 150,000 or so clones, approximately 86% recorded once. Sequencing used PBMCs. Receptor source: a man younger than 35 in good health and CMV-seropositive.

This clone was seen only a few times. The V gene is TRBV4-3, the J gene TRBJ2-2; 7 bases match TRBD1. Trimming took 4 bases from V and 4 from J; bases not matched to a gene: 6. Germline CDR1 and CDR2: LGHNA and YSLEER. The CDR3 has 15 amino acids. The CDR3 DNA reads as TGCGCCAGCAGCCCGGACAGGCCGACCACCGGGGAGCTGTTTTTT. Protein: CASSPDRPTTGELFF.

This clone was counted once. This chain uses TRBV9 with TRBJ1-1, with D unclear. V lost 1 base and J 3 bases, leaving 10 bases between the germline ends. Germline V gene lookup returns CDR1 SGDLS and CDR2 YYNGEE. This CDR3 is built from 14 residues. The CDR3 loop is CASSVTSRDTEAFF. CDR3 coding DNA: TGTGCCAGCAGCGTAACAAGCCGGGACACTGAAGCTTTCTTT.

V gene TRBV7-9 combines with J gene TRBJ1-1, with 11 bases aligning to TRBD1. The CDR3 covers 14 residues. The trim removed 5 bases at V and 4 bases at J, leaving 3 bases unmatched. Germline V lookup: CDR1 SEHNR, CDR2 FQNEAQ (reference sequence). DNA for the CDR3: TGTGCCAGCAGCAGGGACAGGGGGACCACTGAAGCTTTCTTT. Encoded protein: CASSRDRGTTEAFF.

The rearrangement joins TRBV11-1 to TRBJ1-5; D call uncertain. CDR1 and CDR2 (germline): SGHAT, FQDESV (reference sequence). Trimming took off 3 bases at V and 4 bases at J, with 7 bases between the two ends. This CDR3 spans 13 amino acids. CDR3 sequence reads: CASSFGGNQPQHF. The CDR3 DNA is TGTGCCAGCAGCTTCGGCGGAAATCAGCCCCAGCATTTT.

This clone was counted between two and nine times. The CDR3 reads CASSFGDTTGELFF. The CDR3 coding sequence is TGCGCCAGCAGCTTCGGGGATACCACCGGGGAGCTGTTTTTT. The chain combines TRBV5-1 with TRBJ2-2; maybe TRBD2 (5 bases). The germline CDR1 and CDR2 sequences are SGHRS and YFSETQ. CDR3 length equals 14 residues. V was shortened by 2 bases and J by 4 bases, with 9 bases between the two germline ends. Full variable domain (missing parts from reference TRBV5-1 and TRBJ2-2): KAGVTQTPRYLIKTRGQQVTLSCSPISGHRSVSWYQQTPGQGLQFLFEYFSETQRNKGNFPGRFSGRQFSNSRSEMNVSTLELGDSALYLCASSFGDTTGELFFGEGSRLTVL.

This chain uses TRBV7-8 with TRBJ2-5; TRBD2 matches 8 bases. V gave up 1 base and J gave up 5 bases; unmatched junction bases: 9. The length of the CDR3 is 16 residues. The germline V gene encodes CDR1 SGHVS and CDR2 FQNEAQ. The CDR3 loop is CASSLDTLAEGETQYF. CDR3 sequence (DNA): TGTGCCAGCAGCTTAGACACACTAGCGGAAGGGGAGACCCAGTACTTC.

The chain couples TRBV6-1 to TRBJ1-2; D perhaps matches TRBD1 (5 bases). Trimming removed 2 bases at V and 2 bases at J, with 15 bases between. Germline CDR1 is MNHNS and CDR2 is SASEGT. This CDR3 is 16 amino acids long. CDR3 sequence reads: CASSEIHMTANYGYTF. The CDR3 bases are TGTGCCAGCAGTGAAATACATATGACAGCCAACTATGGCTACACCTTC.

This clone was picked up one time. The V gene is TRBV28, the J gene TRBJ2-5, with 8 bases lining up with TRBD2. The CDR3 totals 13 residues. Looked up from germline, CDR1 is MDHEN and CDR2 is SYDVKM. Trimming cost V 5 bases and J 5 bases; bases outside gene matches: 4. DNA for the CDR3: TGTGCCAGCAGTCGTAGCGGGATGGAGACCCAGTACTTC. This encodes CASSRSGMETQYF.

A single count supports this clone. V is TRBV7-2 and J is TRBJ2-3, with D perhaps matching TRBD2 (6 bases). The ends were cut back, 7 bases at V and 1 base at J, with 12 bases in the middle. Germline V CDR1 and CDR2: SGHTA, FQGNSA. The CDR3 is 14 amino acids. CDR3 DNA: TGTGCCAGCAATCGCTGGGGGGGCACAGATACGCAGTATTTT. Its translation is CASNRWGGTDTQYF. The entire variable domain, with the rest obtained from reference TRBV7-2 and TRBJ2-3, is as follows: GAGVSQSPSNKVTEKGKDVELRCDPISGHTALYWYRQSLGQGLEFLIYFQGNSAPDKSGLPSDRFSAERTGGSVSTLTIQRTQQEDSAVYLCASNRWGGTDTQYFGPGTRLTVL.

The rearrangement links TRBV7-3 to TRBJ2-1, with 8 positions matching TRBD2. Germline V lookup: CDR1 SGHTA, CDR2 FQGTGA. The CDR3 length is 18 residues. V was clipped by 1 base and J by 0 bases; unmatched bases: 8. CDR3 sequence: CASSLRSSGHSSYNEQFF. CDR3 coding DNA: TGTGCCAGCAGCTTAAGGTCTAGCGGGCATAGCTCCTACAATGAGCAGTTCTTC.

The chain joins TRBV9 to TRBJ2-3; TRBD2 matches 10 bases. Germline CDR1 SGDLS, CDR2 YYNGEE. CDR3 length equals 16 residues. With V trimmed by 0 bases and J by 2 bases, 3 bases remained unmatched. This CDR3 is CASSVGSGGPTDTQYF. CDR3 coding DNA: TGTGCCAGCAGCGTAGGTAGCGGGGGGCCCACAGATACGCAGTATTTT.

The chain combines TRBV5-5 with TRBJ2-7, with D tentatively TRBD2 (6 bases). Trimming took 7 bases from V and 1 from J, leaving 15 bases between them. CDR3 length equals 14 residues. Germline V gives CDR1 SGHKS, CDR2 YYEKEE (reference sequence). CDR3 sequence: CASRTRRGSYEQYF. DNA for the CDR3: TGTGCCAGCCGGACTCGGAGGGGTTCCTACGAGCAGTACTTC.

J is TRBJ2-2 and V is TRBV9, with no clear D. The CDR3 has 16 amino acids. V lost 0 bases, J lost 0 bases, and 9 bases lay in between. The V gene's germline CDR1 is SGDLS and CDR2 YYNGEE. The CDR3 coding sequence is TGTGCCAGCAGCGTAGAACCAGAACCGAACACCGGGGAGCTGTTTTTT. It encodes CASSVEPEPNTGELFF.

The genes are TRBV18 and TRBJ2-1, with 11 bases matching TRBD2. The CDR3 length is 16 residues. The J segment lost 2 bases and the V segment lost 3 bases, leaving 3 bases of the junction unmatched. Germline V CDR1 and CDR2: KGHSH, LQKENI. This chain's CDR3 is CASSPQLAGAYNEQFF. In nucleotides, the CDR3 is TGTGCCAGCTCACCTCAACTAGCGGGGGCCTACAATGAGCAGTTCTTC.

The chain is built from TRBV4-1 and TRBJ2-3; tentatively, D is TRBD2 (5 bases). Trimming removed 1 base at V and 10 bases at J, with 15 bases between. The germline V gene has CDR1 MGHRA and CDR2 YSYEKL. CDR3 length: 14 residues. CDR3 nucleotides: TGCGCCAGCAGCCAAGTGGGAGAGGATAGTGCGCAGTATTTT. Amino acid sequence: CASSQVGEDSAQYF.

The V and J genes are TRBV7-2 and TRBJ1-2; 8 nucleotides align to TRBD1. This CDR3 is built from 13 residues. Germline-derived CDR1 and CDR2 are SGHTA and FQGNSA. The trim removed 3 bases at V and 4 bases at J, leaving 1 base unmatched. The CDR3 coding sequence is TGTGCCAGCAGCTTGGGACAGGTCTATGGCTACACCTTC. As protein: CASSLGQVYGYTF. Drawing the rest from reference TRBV7-2 and TRBJ1-2, the complete variable domain is GAGVSQSPSNKVTEKGKDVELRCDPISGHTALYWYRQSLGQGLEFLIYFQGNSAPDKSGLPSDRFSAERTGGSVSTLTIQRTQQEDSAVYLCASSLGQVYGYTFGSGTRLTVV.

This rearrangement joins TRBV9 to TRBJ2-5; 9 nucleotides agree with TRBD1. The CDR3 has 14 residues. Trimming at V came to 4 bases and at J to 5 bases, leaving 6 bases not matched to a gene. Germline loops: CDR1 SGDLS, CDR2 YYNGEE. The CDR3 bases are TGTGCCAGCAGCCCACAGGGGGCTTGGGAGACCCAGTACTTC. Translating gives CASSPQGAWETQYF. Looking up the rest from reference TRBV9 and TRBJ2-5 gives the full variable domain: DSGVTQTPKHLITATGQRVTLRCSPRSGDLSVYWYQQSLDQGLQFLIQYYNGEERAKGNILERFSAQQFPDLHSELNLSSLELGDSALYFCASSPQGAWETQYFGPGTRLLVL.

This chain uses TRBV6-6 with TRBJ1-5; D is perhaps TRBD1 (5 bases). This CDR3 spans 15 amino acids. Trimming stripped 6 bases from V and 2 bases from J, with 14 bases between. CDR1 is MNHNY, CDR2 SVGAGI, per germline (reference sequence). The chain's CDR3 is CASRVGGIGNQPQHF. The CDR3 DNA follows: TGTGCCAGCAGGGTTGGGGGGATAGGCAATCAGCCCCAGCATTTT.

This chain uses TRBV5-6 with TRBJ2-1; D possibly corresponds to TRBD2 (6 bases). The CDR3 is made up of 12 amino acids. Germline V gene sequence: CDR1 SGHDT, CDR2 YYEEEE. V was pared by 4 bases and J by 10 bases, with 12 bases between. The chain's CDR3 is CASSATSGEQFF. In DNA, the CDR3 is TGTGCCAGCAGCGCGACTAGTGGCGAGCAGTTCTTC.

The chain recombines TRBV4-3 with TRBJ2-1, with 11 bases identical to TRBD2. The length of the CDR3 is 17 residues. Germline V gives CDR1 LGHNA, CDR2 YSLEER. Trimming took 5 bases from V and 0 from J; bases not matched to a gene: 6. The DNA of the CDR3 is TGCGCCAGCAGCGGACTAGCGGGCTCTAGCTCCTACAATGAGCAGTTCTTC. It yields the protein CASSGLAGSSSYNEQFF.

The rearrangement links TRBV4-1 to TRBJ1-1; 7 bases are shared with TRBD1. Germline lookup yields CDR1 MGHRA and CDR2 YSYEKL. CDR3 length: 15 residues. J gave up 1 base and V 7 bases, and 9 bases lay outside the gene matches. CDR3 in DNA: TGCGCCAGCAATCAACGCGCAGGGGGGAACACTGAAGCTTTCTTT. This encodes CASNQRAGGNTEAFF.

The table lists this clone with a few counts. The rearrangement uses TRBV6-5 and TRBJ1-5, with D possibly being TRBD1 (6 bases). Germline V CDR1 and CDR2: MNHEY, SVGAGI. Trimming stripped 6 bases from V and 3 bases from J, with 9 bases between. There are 13 residues in the CDR3. The CDR3 here is CASRDSANQPQHF. As DNA, the CDR3 is TGTGCCAGCAGGGACAGTGCCAATCAGCCCCAGCATTTT.

The J gene is TRBJ2-2, the V gene TRBV7-9, with a weak D call TRBD2 (6 bases). CDR3 length: 17 amino acids. V shed 2 bases and J shed 2 bases, with 15 bases lying between them. Germline CDR1 SEHNR, CDR2 FQNEAQ (reference sequence). The CDR3 region has the DNA TGTGCCAGCAGCTTATCCGACGGACTACCAAACACCGGGGAGCTGTTTTTT. Amino acid sequence: CASSLSDGLPNTGELFF.

The V call is TRBV5-4, the J call TRBJ2-7, with D possibly TRBD2 on 5 matching bases. Germline-derived CDR1 and CDR2 are SGHNT and YYREEE (reference sequence). The V gene lost 5 bases and the J gene lost 2 bases, with 14 bases spanning the gap. The CDR3 length is 14 residues. CDR3 sequence reads: CASREEERAYEQYF. CDR3 sequence (DNA): TGTGCCAGCAGGGAGGAGGAGCGTGCCTACGAGCAGTACTTC.

This clone was found once. V is TRBV27 and J is TRBJ1-1; unclear D gene. Trimming removed 7 bases from V and 0 bases from J, with 9 bases in between. Germline-derived CDR1 and CDR2 are MNHEY and SMNVEV (reference sequence). CDR3 size: 13 residues. The CDR3, as DNA: TGTGCCAGCAAGCCAGGCATGAACACTGAAGCTTTCTTT. This codes for CASKPGMNTEAFF.

The chain couples TRBV11-2 to TRBJ2-7, with TRBD1 matching over 9 bases. The V gene's germline CDR1 is SGHAT and CDR2 FQNNGV. The CDR3 has 15 residues. Trimming took 2 bases from V and 4 from J; bases not matched to a gene: 6. The CDR3 DNA follows: TGTGCCAGCAGCTTATCCGGGACAGGGTATTACGAGCAGTACTTC. Residues: CASSLSGTGYYEQYF. Drawing the rest from reference TRBV11-2 and TRBJ2-7, the complete variable domain is EAGVAQSPRYKIIEKRQSVAFWCNPISGHATLYWYQQILGQGPKLLIQFQNNGVVDDSQLPKDRFSAERLKGVDSTLKIQPAKLEDSAVYLCASSLSGTGYYEQYFGPGTRLTVT.

The chain joins TRBV5-1 to TRBJ1-1; TRBD1 matches at 9 bases. The trim removed 4 bases at V and 4 bases at J, leaving 5 bases unmatched. Germline-derived CDR1 and CDR2 are SGHRS and YFSETQ. The CDR3 has 14 amino acids. The CDR3 protein is CASSPGQGGTEAFF. DNA for the CDR3: TGCGCCAGCAGCCCGGGACAGGGCGGCACTGAAGCTTTCTTT.

The chain joins TRBV6-6 to TRBJ2-2, with 7 bases identical to TRBD1. V gave up 6 bases and J gave up 3 bases; unmatched junction bases: 4. Germline V lookup: CDR1 MNHNY, CDR2 SVGAGI (reference sequence). The CDR3 has 14 amino acids. CDR3 sequence (DNA): TGTGCCAGCAGCAAGGGACAGTACACCGGGGAGCTGTTTTTT. Translation gives CASSKGQYTGELFF.

This clone came up once. This sequence joins TRBV7-9 and TRBJ2-1, with D tentatively TRBD2 (6 bases). Germline V gene lookup returns CDR1 SEHNR and CDR2 FQNEAQ (reference sequence). The CDR3 contains 15 residues. The V end was cut by 0 bases, the J end by 0 bases, with 6 bases between. As DNA, the CDR3 is TGTGCCAGCAGCTTAGCCGGGAGCTCCTACAATGAGCAGTTCTTC. Protein sequence: CASSLAGSSYNEQFF.